The present T cell receptor (beta chain) was sequenced within a study of neurological immune-mediated disorders. 5'RACE generated cDNA with 10-nucleotide random UMIs. The yield of each sequencing run was over 180 million TCR-beta sequences from 15-18 subjects. TCRdb redid the calling of the 5' RACE reads with MiXCR, one entry per CDR3 protein. Among tens of thousands of distinct CDR3 sequences listed, 3.5% to 5% were seen once. Germline V gives CDR1 SGHVS, CDR2 FQNEAQ. V was clipped by 5 bases and J by 6 bases, with 23 bases between them. CDR3 length: 16 residues. The source is a man under 40 with multiple sclerosis. This chain links TRBV7-8 with TRBJ2-7; D is perhaps TRBD1 (5 bases). The sequencing sample was made of PBMCs. In nucleotides, the CDR3 is TGTGCCAGCAGCCCCTCCCGGCGACAGCTCAAAAGCGAGCAGTACTTC. Translation gives CASSPSRRQLKSEQYF.